The 7 T cell receptor beta chains presented below share a single source sample, sequenced in a study of cytomegalovirus exposure and HLA in healthy donors. Libraries were prepared by immunoSEQ multiplex PCR; TCRdb keeps only in-frame clonotypes and omits some of them. The sample consists of 150,000 to 200,000 clones, about nine tenths of them appearing once. The sample was PBMCs. The origin of the receptors is a woman aged 25 to 45 in good health and CMV-seronegative.

This clone showed up just once. This chain joins TRBV12-5 and TRBJ2-2; D unclear. Between the trimmed V and J ends, which lost 3 bases and 6 bases, there was a span of 14 bases. The CDR3 extends over 15 amino acids. Germline V lookup: CDR1 LGHNT, CDR2 FRNRAP. The CDR3 loop is CASGFRTQTAGELFF. In DNA, the CDR3 is TGTGCTAGTGGTTTTAGGACGCAAACGGCCGGGGAGCTGTTTTTT. The full variable domain, completed using reference TRBV12-5 and TRBJ2-2, is DARVTQTPRHKVTEMGQEVTMRCQPILGHNTVFWYRQTMMQGLELLAYFRNRAPLDDSGMPKDRFSAEMPDATLATLKIQPSEPRDSAVYFCASGFRTQTAGELFFGEGSRLTVL.

V and J are TRBV4-3 and TRBJ2-7; TRBD2 matches at 9 bases. CDR3 length equals 15 residues. Germline CDR1 and CDR2: LGHNA and YSLEER. The V gene end was trimmed by 4 bases and the J gene end by 0 bases; junction bases not matched to a gene: 4. CDR3 bases: TGCGCCAGCAGCCCACGTAGCGGGAGCTCCTACGAGCAGTACTTC. This translates into CASSPRSGSSYEQYF.

This clone was recorded a few times. The V gene is TRBV27, the J gene TRBJ1-2; 7 bases match TRBD1. J was trimmed by 2 bases and V by 5 bases; bases with no gene match: 2. CDR3 length equals 13 residues. Germline V lookup: CDR1 MNHEY, CDR2 SMNVEV (reference sequence). CDR3 nucleotide sequence: TGTGCCAGCAGTCCGACAGGGAACTATGGCTACACCTTC. This encodes CASSPTGNYGYTF.

The gene calls are TRBV10-3 and TRBJ2-7; the match to TRBD1 covers 7 bases. The J segment lost 6 bases and the V segment lost 3 bases, leaving 8 bases of the junction unmatched. Germline V lookup: CDR1 ENHRY, CDR2 SYGVKD. The CDR3 covers 14 residues. The CDR3 is CAISEPGQVLEQYF. CDR3 coding DNA: TGTGCCATCAGTGAACCAGGACAGGTTCTCGAGCAGTACTTC.

This chain connects TRBV4-1 to TRBJ2-3, with 16 bases identical to TRBD2. The CDR3 runs to 19 residues. V lost 1 base to trimming and J lost 2 bases; unmatched junction nucleotides: 6. Germline V CDR1 and CDR2: MGHRA, YSYEKL. The CDR3 protein is CASSQVGTSGRASTDTQYF. CDR3 in DNA: TGCGCCAGCAGCCAAGTTGGGACTAGCGGGAGGGCCTCCACAGATACGCAGTATTTT.

On this clone itself: Other nucleotide sequences from this sample produce the same CDR3. DNA for the CDR3: TGTGCCAGCAGCTTGGGCGGATACGAGCAGTACTTC. It is translated as CASSLGGYEQYF. This chain links TRBV5-4 with TRBJ2-7; no definite D call. Trimming left V 0 bases short and J 4 bases short, with 5 bases between. The CDR3 loop spans 12 amino acids. Germline CDR1 reads SGHNT; CDR2 reads YYREEE (reference sequence).

The rearrangement uses TRBV30 and TRBJ1-1; 9 nucleotides match TRBD1. Per the germline V gene, CDR1 is GTSNPN and CDR2 is SVGIG (reference sequence). The CDR3 runs to 12 residues. V gave up 0 bases and J gave up 9 bases; unmatched junction bases: 2. The CDR3 here is CAWSVGTGKAFF. The CDR3 DNA follows: TGTGCCTGGAGTGTAGGGACAGGGAAAGCTTTCTTT.